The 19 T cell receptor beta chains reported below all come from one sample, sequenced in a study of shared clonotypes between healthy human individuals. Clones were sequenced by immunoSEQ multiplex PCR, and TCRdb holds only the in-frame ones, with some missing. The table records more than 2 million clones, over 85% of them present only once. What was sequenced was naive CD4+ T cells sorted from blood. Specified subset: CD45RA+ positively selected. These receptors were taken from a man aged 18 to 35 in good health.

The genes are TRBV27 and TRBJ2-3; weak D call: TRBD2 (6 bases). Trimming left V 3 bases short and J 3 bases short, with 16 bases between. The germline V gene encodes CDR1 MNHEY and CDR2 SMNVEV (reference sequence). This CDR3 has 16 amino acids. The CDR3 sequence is CASSLEGSIRTDTQYF. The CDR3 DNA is TGTGCCAGCAGTTTGGAGGGCAGCATCCGAACAGATACGCAGTATTTT.

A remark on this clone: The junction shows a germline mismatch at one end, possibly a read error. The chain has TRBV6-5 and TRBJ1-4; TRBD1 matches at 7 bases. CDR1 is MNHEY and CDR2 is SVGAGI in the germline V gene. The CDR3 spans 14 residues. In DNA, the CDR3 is TGTGCCACCGGGAGGGGACAGAGAAATGAAAAGCTGTTTTTT. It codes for CATGRGQRNEKLFF.

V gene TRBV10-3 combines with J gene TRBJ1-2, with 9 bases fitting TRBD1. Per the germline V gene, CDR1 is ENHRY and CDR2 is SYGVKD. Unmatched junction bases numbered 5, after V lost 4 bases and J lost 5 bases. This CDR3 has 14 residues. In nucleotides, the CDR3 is TGTGCCATCAGTGCGGACAGGGGACCGTATGGCTACACCTTC. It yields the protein CAISADRGPYGYTF.

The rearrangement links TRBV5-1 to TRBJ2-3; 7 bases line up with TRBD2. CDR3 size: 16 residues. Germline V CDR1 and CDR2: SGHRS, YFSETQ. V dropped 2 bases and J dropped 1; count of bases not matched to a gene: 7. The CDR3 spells CASSFKDAGGTDTQYF. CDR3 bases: TGCGCCAGCAGCTTTAAGGACGCGGGGGGCACAGATACGCAGTATTTT.

The CDR3 sequence is CSATGGGGPLETQYF. DNA of the CDR3: TGCAGCGCCACCGGAGGGGGAGGGCCTTTGGAGACCCAGTACTTC. The J gene is TRBJ2-5, the V gene TRBV29-1, with D possibly matching TRBD2 (7 bases). The CDR3 has 15 residues. The ends were cut back, 7 bases at V and 5 bases at J, with 23 bases in the middle. Germline-derived CDR1 and CDR2 are SQVTM and ANQGSEA.

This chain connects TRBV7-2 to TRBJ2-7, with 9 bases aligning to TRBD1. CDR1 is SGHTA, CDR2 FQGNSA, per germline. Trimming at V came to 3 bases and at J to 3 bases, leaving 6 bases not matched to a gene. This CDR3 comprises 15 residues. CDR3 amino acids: CASSFSGTGIYEQYF. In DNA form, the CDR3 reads TGTGCCAGCAGCTTTTCCGGGACAGGGATCTACGAGCAGTACTTC.

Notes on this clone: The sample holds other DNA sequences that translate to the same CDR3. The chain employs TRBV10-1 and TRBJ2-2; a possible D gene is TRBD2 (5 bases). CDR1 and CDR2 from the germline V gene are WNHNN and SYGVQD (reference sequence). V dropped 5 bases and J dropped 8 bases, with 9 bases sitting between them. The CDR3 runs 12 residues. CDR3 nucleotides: TGCGCCAGCAGTCCCGGCGGGGGGGAGCTGTTTTTT. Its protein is CASSPGGGELFF.

The DNA of the CDR3 is TGCGCCAGCAGCTTGGACACCCAGGGGCGTTATTCACCCCTCCACTTT. This codes for CASSLDTQGRYSPLHF. The chain uses TRBV5-1 and TRBJ1-6, with D maybe TRBD1 (6 bases). CDR1 is SGHRS, CDR2 YFSETQ, per germline. Trimming left V 0 bases short and J 8 bases short, with 15 bases between. This CDR3 spans 16 amino acids.

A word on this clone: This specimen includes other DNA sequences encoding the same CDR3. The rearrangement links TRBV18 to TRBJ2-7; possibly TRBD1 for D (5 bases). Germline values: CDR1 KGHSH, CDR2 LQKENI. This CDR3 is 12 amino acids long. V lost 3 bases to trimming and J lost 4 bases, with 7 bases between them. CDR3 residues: CASSPGQYEQYF. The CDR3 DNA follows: TGTGCCAGCTCACCGGGGCAGTACGAGCAGTACTTC. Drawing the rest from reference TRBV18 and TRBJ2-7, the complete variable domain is NAGVMQNPRHLVRRRGQEARLRCSPMKGHSHVYWYRQLPEEGLKFMVYLQKENIIDESGMPKERFSAEFPKEGPSILRIQQVVRGDSAAYFCASSPGQYEQYFGPGTRLTVT.

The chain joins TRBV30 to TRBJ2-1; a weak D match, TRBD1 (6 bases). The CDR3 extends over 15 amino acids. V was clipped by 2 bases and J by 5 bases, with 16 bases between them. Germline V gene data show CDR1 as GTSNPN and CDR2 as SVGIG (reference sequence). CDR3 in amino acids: CAWSFRGQVNNEQFF. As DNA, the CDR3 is TGTGCCTGGAGTTTCCGGGGACAAGTAAACAATGAGCAGTTCTTC.

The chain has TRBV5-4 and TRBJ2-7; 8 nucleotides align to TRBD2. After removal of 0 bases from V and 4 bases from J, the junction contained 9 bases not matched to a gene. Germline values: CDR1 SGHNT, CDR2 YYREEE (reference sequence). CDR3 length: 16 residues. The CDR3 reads CASSLGGRPDSYEQYF. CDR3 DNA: TGTGCCAGCAGCTTGGGCGGGAGGCCGGATAGTTACGAGCAGTACTTC. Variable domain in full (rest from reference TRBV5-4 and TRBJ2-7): ETGVTQSPTHLIKTRGQQVTLRCSSQSGHNTVSWYQQALGQGPQFIFQYYREEENGRGNFPPRFSGLQFPNYSSELNVNALELDDSALYLCASSLGGRPDSYEQYFGPGTRLTVT.

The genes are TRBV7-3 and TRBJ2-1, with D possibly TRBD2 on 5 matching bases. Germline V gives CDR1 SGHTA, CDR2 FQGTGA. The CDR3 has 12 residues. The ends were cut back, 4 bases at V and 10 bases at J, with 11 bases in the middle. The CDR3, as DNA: TGTGCCAGCAGCTCTTATCCGGGGGAGCAGTTCTTC. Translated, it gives CASSSYPGEQFF.

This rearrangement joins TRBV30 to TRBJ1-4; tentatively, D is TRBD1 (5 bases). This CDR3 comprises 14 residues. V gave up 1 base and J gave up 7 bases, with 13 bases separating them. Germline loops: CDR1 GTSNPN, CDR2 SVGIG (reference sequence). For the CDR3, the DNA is TGTGCCTGGAGTGCGCAAGGGACCGCTGAAAAACTGTTTTTT. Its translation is CAWSAQGTAEKLFF.

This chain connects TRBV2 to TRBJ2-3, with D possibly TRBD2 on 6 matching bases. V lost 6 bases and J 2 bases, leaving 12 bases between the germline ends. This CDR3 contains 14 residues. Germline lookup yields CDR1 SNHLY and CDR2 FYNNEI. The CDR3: CASSKGTLTDTQYF. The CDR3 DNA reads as TGTGCCAGCAGCAAGGGGACTCTCACAGATACGCAGTATTTT.

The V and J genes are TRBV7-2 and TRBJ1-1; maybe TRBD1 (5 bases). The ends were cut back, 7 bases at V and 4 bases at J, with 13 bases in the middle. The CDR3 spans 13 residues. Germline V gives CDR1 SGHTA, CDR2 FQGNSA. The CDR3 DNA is TGTGCCAGCATTCCGGGGGGAGGCACTGAAGCTTTCTTT. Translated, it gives CASIPGGGTEAFF.

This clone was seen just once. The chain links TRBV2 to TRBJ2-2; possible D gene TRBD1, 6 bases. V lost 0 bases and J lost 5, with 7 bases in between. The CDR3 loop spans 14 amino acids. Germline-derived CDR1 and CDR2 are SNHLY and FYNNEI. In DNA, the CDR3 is TGTGCCAGCAGTGAAGCGGGGGCGACCGGGGAGCTGTTTTTT. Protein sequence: CASSEAGATGELFF. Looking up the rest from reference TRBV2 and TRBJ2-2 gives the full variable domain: EPEVTQTPSHQVTQMGQEVILRCVPISNHLYFYWYRQILGQKVEFLVSFYNNEISEKSEIFDDQFSVERPDGSNFTLKIRSTKLEDSAMYFCASSEAGATGELFFGEGSRLTVL.

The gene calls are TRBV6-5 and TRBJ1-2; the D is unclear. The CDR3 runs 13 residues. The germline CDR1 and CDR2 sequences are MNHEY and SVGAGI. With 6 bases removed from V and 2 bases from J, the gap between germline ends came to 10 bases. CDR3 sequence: CASSRTRNYGYTF. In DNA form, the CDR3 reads TGTGCCAGCAGCCGCACAAGGAACTATGGCTACACCTTC.

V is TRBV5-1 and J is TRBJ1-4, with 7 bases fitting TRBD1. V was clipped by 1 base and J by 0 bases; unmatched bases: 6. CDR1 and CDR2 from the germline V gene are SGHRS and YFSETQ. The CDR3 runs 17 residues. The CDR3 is CASSLSGTAPTNEKLFF. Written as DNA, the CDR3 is TGCGCCAGCAGCTTGAGCGGGACAGCCCCAACTAATGAAAAACTGTTTTTT.

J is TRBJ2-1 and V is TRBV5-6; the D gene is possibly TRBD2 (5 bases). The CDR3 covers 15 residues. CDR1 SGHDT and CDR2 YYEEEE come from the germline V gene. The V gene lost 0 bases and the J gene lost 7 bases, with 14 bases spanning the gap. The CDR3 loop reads CASSLEGLGENEQFF. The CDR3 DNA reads TGTGCCAGCAGCTTGGAAGGACTCGGGGAGAATGAGCAGTTCTTC.